What follows are 14 T cell receptor beta chains derived from one specimen sequenced in a study of control samples from healthy donors and cancer patients. Sequencing used immunoSEQ multiplex PCR; TCRdb keeps in-frame clones, though not all of them. This sample carries approximately 120,000 clones, about 89% of them seen once, and the ten largest clones take around 17%. The sequencing sample was made of blood. The receptors shown here come from a woman in her fifties or sixties in good health.

This chain uses TRBV18 with TRBJ2-5; no clear D. CDR3 length equals 12 residues. The V gene lost 3 bases and the J gene lost 5 bases, with 7 bases spanning the gap. Per germline, CDR1 KGHSH and CDR2 LQKENI. The CDR3 sequence: CASSPGWETQYF. CDR3 DNA: TGTGCCAGCTCACCCGGTTGGGAGACCCAGTACTTC.

The V and J genes are TRBV7-6 and TRBJ2-3; D is unclear. Germline values: CDR1 SGHVS, CDR2 FNYEAQ. Trimming took off 3 bases at V and 3 bases at J, with 4 bases between the two ends. The CDR3 is made up of 12 amino acids. CDR3 nucleotides: TGTGCCAGCAGCTTCTTAACAGATACGCAGTATTTT. Its translation is CASSFLTDTQYF. Variable domain in full (rest from reference TRBV7-6 and TRBJ2-3): GAGVSQSPRYKVTKRGQDVALRCDPISGHVSLYWYRQALGQGPEFLTYFNYEAQQDKSGLPNDRFSAERPEGSISTLTIQRTEQRDSAMYRCASSFLTDTQYFGPGTRLTVL.

This chain connects TRBV19 to TRBJ1-6, with 11 positions matching TRBD1. Germline assignment: CDR1 LNHDA and CDR2 SQIVND (reference sequence). V lost 10 bases and J lost 11; bases outside the gene matches: 10. CDR3 size: 14 residues. The CDR3 spells CATGAGTGGTPLHF. The CDR3 DNA is TGTGCCACGGGAGCGGGGACAGGGGGGACACCCCTCCACTTT.

The chain is built from TRBV18 and TRBJ2-7, with D tentatively TRBD1 (6 bases). V shed 2 bases and J shed 5 bases, with 7 bases lying between them. Germline V gene data show CDR1 as KGHSH and CDR2 as LQKENI. This CDR3 spans 12 amino acids. CDR3 amino acids: CASSPGTNEQYV. CDR3 in DNA: TGTGCCAGCTCACCAGGGACAAACGAGCAGTACGTC.

This clone has only one observation. CDR3 protein: CASSPDRLDSPLHF. CDR3 in DNA: TGTGCCAGTAGCCCGGACAGGCTGGATTCACCCCTCCACTTT. The chain is built from TRBV19 and TRBJ1-6; 7 nucleotides match TRBD1. V lost 6 bases to trimming and J lost 8 bases; unmatched junction nucleotides: 7. The CDR3 has 14 residues. The germline V gene has CDR1 LNHDA and CDR2 SQIVND (reference sequence).

This chain uses TRBV29-1 with TRBJ1-2; perhaps TRBD1 as D (5 bases). Germline CDR1 is SQVTM and CDR2 is ANQGSEA. Trimming cost V 0 bases and J 5 bases, with 16 bases left between them. The CDR3 totals 15 residues. The CDR3 is CSVEDPGGTKYGYTF. CDR3 sequence (DNA): TGCAGCGTTGAAGACCCCGGGGGAACGAAATATGGCTACACCTTC.

This rearrangement joins TRBV4-1 to TRBJ2-2, with a possible D match to TRBD1 (7 bases). The V and J ends lost 1 base and 6 bases respectively, with 18 bases between them. The germline V gene has CDR1 MGHRA and CDR2 YSYEKL. The CDR3 is 17 amino acids. The CDR3 spells CASSQASSTGRSGELFF. DNA of the CDR3: TGCGCCAGCAGCCAAGCCTCATCGACAGGGAGGTCCGGGGAGCTGTTTTTT.

The V gene is TRBV9, the J gene TRBJ2-3; weak D call: TRBD1 (5 bases). V gave up 3 bases and J gave up 2 bases, with 19 bases separating them. Germline loops: CDR1 SGDLS, CDR2 YYNGEE. This CDR3 is built from 17 residues. The CDR3 here is CASSEPTDIFNTDTQYF. CDR3 coding DNA: TGTGCCAGCAGCGAACCCACGGACATCTTCAACACAGATACGCAGTATTTT.

The J gene is TRBJ1-2, the V gene TRBV11-3; D not resolved. This CDR3 has 16 residues. V lost 0 bases, J lost 8 bases, and 19 bases lay in between. Germline V gene lookup returns CDR1 SGHNT and CDR2 YENEEA. The CDR3 nucleotides read TGTGCCAGCAGCTTAGACGGGCTGAGGGTTTCTCTAGGCTACACCTTC. This gives the protein CASSLDGLRVSLGYTF.

The gene calls are TRBV25-1 and TRBJ2-7; TRBD2 might be the D (6 bases). The V and J ends lost 3 bases and 5 bases respectively, with 17 bases between them. The CDR3 spans 15 residues. CDR1 and CDR2 (germline): MGHDK, SYGVNS. The CDR3 loop reads CASSDGSGGRNEQYV. The CDR3 DNA reads TGTGCCAGCAGTGACGGGTCCGGGGGTAGGAACGAGCAGTACGTC.

This chain connects TRBV12-5 to TRBJ2-7; TRBD1 matches 7 bases. The CDR3 length is 18 residues. The germline V gene encodes CDR1 LGHNT and CDR2 FRNRAP. Trimming took 0 bases from V and 6 from J; bases not matched to a gene: 17. For the CDR3, the DNA is TGTGCTAGTGGTTTGGTGTTCGTGGGCAGGGGGTTCGATCGCGAGCAGTACTTC. Translation gives CASGLVFVGRGFDREQYF.

This chain links TRBV6-5 with TRBJ2-1; 13 bases are a match to TRBD2. The junction had 2 bases not matched to a gene; V was cut back by 6 bases and J by 3 bases. CDR1 is MNHEY and CDR2 is SVGAGI in the germline V gene. This CDR3 region has 15 residues. CDR3 in DNA: TGTGCCAGCAGAGGACTAGCGGGGGTCTACAATGAGCAGTTCTTC. This translates into CASRGLAGVYNEQFF.

This rearrangement joins TRBV5-8 to TRBJ2-1; D is tentatively TRBD1 or TRBD2 (6 bases each). The ends were cut back, 0 bases at V and 7 bases at J, with 8 bases in the middle. Germline V gives CDR1 SGHTS, CDR2 YDEGEE. The CDR3 totals 13 residues. The DNA of the CDR3 is TGTGCCAGCAGCTTGGAAGGGGGGAATGAGCAGTTCTTC. This gives the protein CASSLEGGNEQFF. The full variable domain, rest sourced from reference TRBV5-8 and TRBJ2-1, is EAGVTQSPTHLIKTRGQQATLRCSPISGHTSVYWYQQALGLGLQFLLWYDEGEERNRGNFPPRFSGRQFPNYSSELNVNALELEDSALYLCASSLEGGNEQFFGPGTRLTVL.

This sequence joins TRBV11-3 and TRBJ2-7; no reliable D call. The CDR3 runs to 14 residues. Germline CDR1 is SGHNT and CDR2 is YENEEA. The V and J ends lost 2 bases and 5 bases respectively, with 13 bases between them. The CDR3 reads CASSLSGVQDEQYF. The CDR3 bases are TGTGCCAGCAGCTTATCGGGTGTCCAAGACGAGCAGTACTTC.